Described below is a single T cell receptor beta chain sequence and its context. J lost 9 bases, V lost 5 bases, and 10 bases had no gene match. Germline values: CDR1 MDHEN, CDR2 SYDVKM. The CDR3 consists of 14 residues. Profiling relied on immunoSEQ multiplex PCR, and the TCRdb table lists in-frame clones only, not all of them. Of approximately 52,000 clones in the sample, around 90% were seen once. This sample is part of a study of T cell changes during pregnancy in multiple sclerosis. The V call is TRBV28, the J call TRBJ2-1; 7 bases agree with TRBD2. The sequences come from CD4+ T cells from peripheral blood mononuclear cells, collected in the second trimester of pregnancy. This clonotype was sampled from a female donor with multiple sclerosis, enrolled in a pregnancy study. CDR3 in DNA: TGTGCCAGCAGTGACGGGGGAGGGCTCCCTGAGCAGTTCTTC. Translating it yields CASSDGGGLPEQFF.